Shown below are 5 T cell receptor beta chains from a single sample sequenced in a study of Ad26.COV2.S vaccination and SARS-CoV-2 variants. Sequenced by immunoSEQ multiplex PCR; TCRdb stores in-frame clones only, minus some. There are around 320,000 clones in the sample; over 75% occur only once, and roughly 3.2% lies in the top ten. Noted treatment: about 20 received Ad26.COV2.S at low or high dose, single or two shots; 5 received placebo; per-sample allocation not given. Vaccine and placebo recipients were sampled on day 63 after the first injection. Sequencing used peripheral blood, obtained in a trial of Ad26.COV2.S vaccine versus placebo. These receptors all come from a person between 18 and 59 years old who received the Ad26.COV2.S COVID-19 vaccine or a placebo.

The chain employs TRBV2 and TRBJ1-2, with 10 nucleotides matching TRBD1. The CDR3 contains 12 residues. Germline CDR1 reads SNHLY; CDR2 reads FYNNEI. Trimming cost V 6 bases and J 8 bases; bases outside gene matches: 3. The CDR3 DNA reads TGTGCCAGCAGGGGGACAGGGGAAGGCTACACCTTC. As protein: CASRGTGEGYTF.

The rearrangement joins TRBV4-1 to TRBJ1-1, with D uncertain. The CDR3 covers 13 residues. Germline CDR1 reads MGHRA; CDR2 reads YSYEKL. V lost 0 bases to trimming and J lost 0 bases, with 2 bases between them. In DNA form, the CDR3 reads TGCGCCAGCAGCCAAGAAATGAACACTGAAGCTTTCTTT. It is translated as CASSQEMNTEAFF.

The J gene is TRBJ2-2, the V gene TRBV23-1; D is possibly TRBD1 (5 bases). TRBV23-1 is an ORF, and what it does is uncertain. The CDR3 consists of 14 residues. The ends were cut back, 6 bases at V and 4 bases at J, with 12 bases in the middle. The CDR3 DNA sequence: TGCGCCAGCAGCCCAGGGTTTCCCACCGGGGAGCTGTTTTTT. It codes for CASSPGFPTGELFF.

This chain joins TRBV7-3 and TRBJ2-5; 11 bases map to TRBD2. This CDR3 comprises 16 residues. The ends lost 4 bases at V and 6 bases at J; junction bases unmatched: 10. CDR1 is SGHTA and CDR2 is FQGTGA in the germline V gene. CDR3 DNA sequence: TGTGCCAGCAGCTCGTTAGCGGGGGGGCCTATTAAGACCCAGTACTTC. This gives the protein CASSSLAGGPIKTQYF.

V usage is TRBV6-5 and J usage is TRBJ2-2; D not resolved. There are 13 residues in the CDR3. CDR1 MNHEY and CDR2 SVGAGI come from the germline V gene. Trimming left V 1 base short and J 6 bases short, with 6 bases between. The CDR3 region has the DNA TGTGCCAGCAGTTACTATGGTTCCGGGGAGCTGTTTTTT. Encoded protein: CASSYYGSGELFF.